This T cell receptor (beta chain) was recovered during a study of radiotherapy plus CTLA-4 blockade in lung cancer. The repertoire was sequenced with immunoSEQ multiplex PCR; TCRdb's copy has only in-frame clones and lacks some. The repertoire holds 78,000 or so clones, with more than 85% as singletons. Whole-study results and caveats: Alongside interferon-beta, early blood T cell clone dynamics were reportedly the best predictor of response.

CTLA-4 blockade using ipilimumab, together with focal radiation, was received by patients with chemo-refractory metastatic non-small-cell lung cancer. This CDR3 is 16 amino acids long. With 0 bases removed from V and 8 bases from J, the gap between germline ends came to 17 bases. The V gene's germline CDR1 is MNHNS and CDR2 SASEGT. A note on this clone: Its target is unknown.

The source material was peripheral blood, sampled from a patient treated with radiotherapy plus ipilimumab. This TCR was sampled from a human donor with non-small cell lung cancer who had stable disease on radiotherapy plus ipilimumab. The chain is built from TRBV6-1 and TRBJ2-1; D is perhaps TRBD2 (6 bases). The CDR3 bases are TGTGCCAGCAGTGAAGCTTCCGGGACTGGCCTCGATGAGCAGTTCTTC. This gives the protein CASSEASGTGLDEQFF.